The 25 T cell receptor beta chains reported below all come from one sample, sequenced in a study of shared clonotypes between healthy human individuals. Some clones are missing from TCRdb's copy, which holds only in-frame ones; the method was immunoSEQ multiplex PCR. The data show 2 million to 2.5 million clones, with less than 95% seen just once and around 0.38% held by the top ten. Source material: naive CD4+ T cells from PBMCs. Subset in this sample: CD45RA+ positively selected. The receptors come from a man aged 18-30 years in good health. Some clones in this sample may be carry-over from other donors' samples.

In nucleotides, the CDR3 is TGTGCCAGCAGGGACAGGGTGGGTTTCGAGACCCAGTACTTC. It encodes CASRDRVGFETQYF. This sequence joins TRBV27 and TRBJ2-5; 8 positions agree with TRBD1. This CDR3 contains 14 residues. Germline CDR1 and CDR2: MNHEY and SMNVEV (reference sequence). V lost 6 bases and J lost 5; bases outside the gene matches: 8.

This chain uses TRBV5-1 with TRBJ2-7; TRBD1 aligns across 9 bases. V was pared by 4 bases and J by 3 bases, with 11 bases of the junction left unmatched. The length of the CDR3 is 16 residues. Germline V CDR1 and CDR2: SGHRS, YFSETQ. CDR3 DNA: TGCGCCAGCAGCGATATACAGGGGGCCTCCGACTACGAGCAGTACTTC. Protein: CASSDIQGASDYEQYF.

Only one count was recorded for this clone. The chain recombines TRBV5-6 with TRBJ1-2; 9 bases agree with TRBD1. The CDR3 length is 14 residues. J was trimmed by 8 bases and V by 1 base; bases with no gene match: 6. Germline V gene sequence: CDR1 SGHDT, CDR2 YYEEEE. CDR3 nucleotide sequence: TGTGCCAGCAGCTTGAACAGGGGGCTGAGAGGCTACACCTTC. Its protein is CASSLNRGLRGYTF.

The rearrangement links TRBV19 to TRBJ1-1; D is uncertain. Germline lookup yields CDR1 LNHDA and CDR2 SQIVND (reference sequence). CDR3 length: 13 amino acids. Trimming took off 6 bases at V and 4 bases at J, with 12 bases between the two ends. In DNA form, the CDR3 reads TGTGCCAGTAGCCTGTGGGAAGGCACTGAAGCTTTCTTT. Its protein is CASSLWEGTEAFF. The full variable domain, its missing parts supplied by reference TRBV19 and TRBJ1-1, is DGGITQSPKYLFRKEGQNVTLSCEQNLNHDAMYWYRQDPGQGLRLIYYSQIVNDFQKGDIAEGYSVSREKKESFPLTVTSAQKNPTAFYLCASSLWEGTEAFFGQGTRLTVV.

V and J are TRBV7-2 and TRBJ1-5; a possible D gene is TRBD1 (6 bases). V was pared by 6 bases and J by 0 bases, with 15 bases between. Germline CDR1 is SGHTA and CDR2 is FQGNSA. The CDR3 spans 16 residues. This CDR3 reads CASSSGWTDSNQPQHF. The CDR3 DNA is TGTGCCAGCAGTAGTGGGTGGACAGATAGCAATCAGCCCCAGCATTTT.

The V call is TRBV27, the J call TRBJ1-3; no reliable D call. Trimming cost V 6 bases and J 4 bases, with 13 bases left between them. Germline lookup yields CDR1 MNHEY and CDR2 SMNVEV (reference sequence). The CDR3 spans 14 residues. The CDR3 bases are TGTGCCAGCAGAAGAATGGGCGTCGGAAACACCATATATTTT. Protein: CASRRMGVGNTIYF.

For this clone: Different DNA sequences within this sample yield the same CDR3. The chain uses TRBV4-1 and TRBJ2-7; D unclear. With 0 bases removed from V and 1 base from J, the gap between germline ends came to 7 bases. Germline V lookup: CDR1 MGHRA, CDR2 YSYEKL. This CDR3 has 14 residues. The CDR3 DNA sequence: TGCGCCAGCAGCCAAGAGAGTGCGTCCTACGAGCAGTACTTC. Translating it yields CASSQESASYEQYF.

A single count supports this clone. A read error may produce the germline difference seen at one junction end. The rearrangement links TRBV6-5 to TRBJ2-7; D not resolved. Germline lookup yields CDR1 MNHEY and CDR2 SVGAGI. The CDR3 consists of 12 residues. CDR3 sequence (DNA): TGTGCCTGCAGTTCACCCACCTACGAGCAGTACTTC. This translates into CACSSPTYEQYF.

This rearrangement joins TRBV28 to TRBJ1-1, with 7 bases aligning to TRBD1. From germline, CDR1 is MDHEN and CDR2 SYDVKM. This CDR3 is 12 amino acids long. The ends lost 5 bases at V and 6 bases at J; junction bases unmatched: 3. For the CDR3, the DNA is TGTGCCAGCAGTAAACAGGGGTCTGAAGCTTTCTTT. Protein product: CASSKQGSEAFF. The whole variable domain, remainder taken from reference TRBV28 and TRBJ1-1, is DVKVTQSSRYLVKRTGEKVFLECVQDMDHENMFWYRQDPGLGLRLIYFSYDVKMKEKGDIPEGYSVSREKKERFSLILESASTNQTSMYLCASSKQGSEAFFGQGTRLTVV.

This clone was recorded a few times. This same CDR3 is encoded by further DNA sequences in the sample. This sequence joins TRBV12-5 and TRBJ2-3, with D perhaps matching TRBD1 (6 bases). Germline loops: CDR1 LGHNT, CDR2 FRNRAP. Trimming removed 0 bases from V and 5 bases from J, with 6 bases in between. CDR3 length equals 13 residues. CDR3 nucleotides: TGTGCTAGTGGTTTGGTAGGGGGAGATACGCAGTATTTT. Encoded protein: CASGLVGGDTQYF. Full variable domain (outside the CDR3, taken from reference TRBV12-5 and TRBJ2-3): DARVTQTPRHKVTEMGQEVTMRCQPILGHNTVFWYRQTMMQGLELLAYFRNRAPLDDSGMPKDRFSAEMPDATLATLKIQPSEPRDSAVYFCASGLVGGDTQYFGPGTRLTVL.

The V gene is TRBV28, the J gene TRBJ2-3; D is undetermined. In germline, CDR1 is MDHEN, CDR2 SYDVKM. Trimming cost V 8 bases and J 0 bases, with 9 bases left between them. The CDR3 is 13 residues long. CDR3: CASRHPSTDTQYF. The DNA of the CDR3 is TGTGCCAGCCGACATCCCAGCACAGATACGCAGTATTTT.

The chain combines TRBV25-1 with TRBJ2-5, with unresolved D. Near its end, the DNA agrees better with TRBJ2-7, so the J call may be wrong. CDR3 length equals 11 residues. Germline CDR1 and CDR2: MGHDK and SYGVNS. CDR3 amino acids: CATLRSYEQYF. The CDR3 DNA reads TGTGCCACCCTCCGATCCTACGAGCAGTACTTC.

The sample holds a few counts of this clone. The V and J genes are TRBV11-2 and TRBJ2-1; 11 bases agree with TRBD2. V gave up 8 bases and J gave up 3 bases; unmatched junction bases: 6. The CDR3 is made up of 15 amino acids. In germline, CDR1 is SGHAT, CDR2 FQNNGV. This chain's CDR3 is CASGTGTSGYNEQFF. As DNA, the CDR3 is TGTGCCAGCGGTACCGGGACTAGCGGCTACAATGAGCAGTTCTTC.

The chain carries TRBV5-1 and TRBJ1-1; no definite D call. Trimming took 2 bases from V and 4 from J, leaving 6 bases between them. Germline V gene sequence: CDR1 SGHRS, CDR2 YFSETQ. The CDR3 length is 12 residues. The CDR3 DNA sequence: TGCGCCAGCAGCTTCCAGAGCACTGAAGCTTTCTTT. Protein sequence: CASSFQSTEAFF.

The chain combines TRBV27 with TRBJ1-1; the D gene is possibly TRBD1 (5 bases). The CDR3 loop spans 15 amino acids. The V and J ends lost 5 bases and 4 bases respectively, with 17 bases between them. Germline CDR1 and CDR2: MNHEY and SMNVEV (reference sequence). CDR3 nucleotides: TGTGCCAGCAGTATCGGTGGGGGTAGGAGCACTGAAGCTTTCTTT. Translation: CASSIGGGRSTEAFF.

This sequence joins TRBV6-6 and TRBJ1-6, with a possible D match to TRBD1 (6 bases). V was shortened by 5 bases and J by 6 bases, with 11 bases between the two germline ends. The CDR3 loop spans 14 amino acids. Germline CDR1 is MNHNY and CDR2 is SVGAGI (reference sequence). The CDR3 DNA reads TGTGCCAGCAGTCGGACAGCCCGTAATTCACCCCTCCACTTT. It is translated as CASSRTARNSPLHF.

In DNA, the CDR3 is TGCGCCAGCAGCTTGGGTCTAAGGGTCATGAATGAGCAGTTCTTC. Residues: CASSLGLRVMNEQFF. This rearrangement joins TRBV5-1 to TRBJ2-1; D is unresolved. The CDR3 totals 15 residues. Trimming pared 0 bases from V and 7 bases from J, leaving 14 bases between. In germline, CDR1 is SGHRS, CDR2 YFSETQ.

This clone appeared a few times. The V gene is TRBV6-5, the J gene TRBJ2-2; maybe TRBD1 (6 bases). Germline CDR1 reads MNHEY; CDR2 reads SVGAGI. The CDR3 covers 15 residues. The V and J ends lost 6 bases and 0 bases respectively, with 11 bases between them. In DNA, the CDR3 is TGTGCCAGCAGACTACAGGGTACGAACACCGGGGAGCTGTTTTTT. It yields the protein CASRLQGTNTGELFF.

The rearrangement uses TRBV2 and TRBJ2-3; D is tentatively TRBD1 or TRBD2 (5 bases each). Trimming pared 0 bases from V and 10 bases from J, leaving 5 bases between. The CDR3 is made up of 11 amino acids. The V gene's germline CDR1 is SNHLY and CDR2 FYNNEI. The CDR3 DNA reads TGTGCCAGCAGTGAAGCGGGGGCGCAGTATTTT. Its translation is CASSEAGAQYF.

This clone has only a few counts. The chain employs TRBV13 and TRBJ1-1; D unclear. This CDR3 contains 12 residues. Per the germline V gene, CDR1 is PRHDT and CDR2 is FYEKMQ (reference sequence). The V gene lost 5 bases and the J gene lost 9 bases, with 13 bases spanning the gap. CDR3 DNA: TGTGCCAGCAGCATACAACCGGGCCAAGCTTTCTTT. Residues: CASSIQPGQAFF.

The chain has TRBV10-1 and TRBJ2-1; 10 bases match TRBD1. V was clipped by 5 bases and J by 5 bases; unmatched bases: 6. The CDR3 runs to 15 residues. Per germline, CDR1 WNHNN and CDR2 SYGVQD (reference sequence). CDR3 in DNA: TGCGCCAGCAGTTGGACAGGGGGGGCCAACAATGAGCAGTTCTTC. It is translated as CASSWTGGANNEQFF.

This rearrangement joins TRBV7-9 to TRBJ2-3, with D perhaps matching TRBD1 (5 bases). Germline V lookup: CDR1 SEHNR, CDR2 FQNEAQ (reference sequence). The CDR3 loop spans 13 amino acids. V was trimmed by 6 bases and J by 4 bases, leaving 11 bases between them. The CDR3 is CASSSQGPDTQYF. CDR3 sequence (DNA): TGTGCCAGCAGTTCCCAGGGCCCAGATACGCAGTATTTT.

This chain links TRBV5-1 with TRBJ2-3, with no clear D. The ends were cut back, 4 bases at V and 1 base at J, with 13 bases in the middle. The CDR3 spans 15 residues. The germline CDR1 and CDR2 sequences are SGHRS and YFSETQ. Written as DNA, the CDR3 is TGCGCCAGCAGCAGTAGGACGGTCCGCACAGATACGCAGTATTTT. Translated, it gives CASSSRTVRTDTQYF.

The rearrangement uses TRBV27 and TRBJ1-3, with D unresolved. Germline values: CDR1 MNHEY, CDR2 SMNVEV (reference sequence). Between the trimmed V and J ends, which lost 4 bases and 0 bases, there was a span of 7 bases. The CDR3 is made up of 14 amino acids. The CDR3 DNA is TGTGCCAGCAGTTCATGGATCTCTGGAAACACCATATATTTT. This translates into CASSSWISGNTIYF.

As regards this clone: Other DNA sequences within the sample encode an identical CDR3. V is TRBV28 and J is TRBJ2-7; D is unclear. The V end lost 4 bases, the J end lost 4 bases, and 5 bases lay between the germline ends. The CDR3 is 11 amino acids. Germline CDR1 reads MDHEN; CDR2 reads SYDVKM. For the CDR3, the DNA is TGTGCCAGCAGTTCGATATACGAGCAGTACTTC. It yields the protein CASSSIYEQYF.